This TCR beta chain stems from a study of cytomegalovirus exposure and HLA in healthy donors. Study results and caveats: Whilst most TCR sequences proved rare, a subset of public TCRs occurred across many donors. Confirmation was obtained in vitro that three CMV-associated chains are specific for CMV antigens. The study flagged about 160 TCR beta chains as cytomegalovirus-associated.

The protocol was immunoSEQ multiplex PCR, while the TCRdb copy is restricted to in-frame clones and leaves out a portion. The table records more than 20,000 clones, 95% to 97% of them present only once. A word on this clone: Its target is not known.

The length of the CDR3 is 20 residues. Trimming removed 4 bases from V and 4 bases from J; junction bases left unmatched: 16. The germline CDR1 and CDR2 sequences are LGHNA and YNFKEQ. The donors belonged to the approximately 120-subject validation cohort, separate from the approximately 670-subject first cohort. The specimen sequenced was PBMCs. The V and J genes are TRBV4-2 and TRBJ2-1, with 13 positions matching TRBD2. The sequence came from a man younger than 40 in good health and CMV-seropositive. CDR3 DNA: TGTGCCAGCAGCCCCTTGGGGGAGACTAGCGGGAGGATAAGGTACAATGAGCAGTTCTTC. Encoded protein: CASSPLGETSGRIRYNEQFF.